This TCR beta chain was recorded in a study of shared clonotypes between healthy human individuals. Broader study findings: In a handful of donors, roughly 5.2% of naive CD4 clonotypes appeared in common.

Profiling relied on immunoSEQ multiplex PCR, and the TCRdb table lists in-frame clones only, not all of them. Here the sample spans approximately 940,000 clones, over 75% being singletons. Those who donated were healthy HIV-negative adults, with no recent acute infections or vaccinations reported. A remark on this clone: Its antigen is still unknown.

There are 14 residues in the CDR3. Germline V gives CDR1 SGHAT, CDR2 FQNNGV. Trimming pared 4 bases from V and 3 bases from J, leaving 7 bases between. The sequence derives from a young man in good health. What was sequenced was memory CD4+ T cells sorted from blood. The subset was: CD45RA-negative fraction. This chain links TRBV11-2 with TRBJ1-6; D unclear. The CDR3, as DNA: TGTGCCAGCAGCTCGTCGGGCTATAATTCACCCCTCCACTTT. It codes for CASSSSGYNSPLHF.